The source of this T cell receptor (beta chain) is a study of T cell clones after liver transplantation. Background on the study: TCRbeta sequencing after a pre-transplant mixed lymphocyte reaction identified graft-donor-reactive clones, later tracked in post-transplant blood.

Libraries were prepared by immunoSEQ multiplex PCR; TCRdb keeps only in-frame clonotypes and omits some of them. The repertoire has over 50,000 clones, roughly 80% of them found once; the top ten carry over 7%. Deletions cut 1 base from V and 9 bases from J, with 29 bases between. The CDR3 consists of 19 residues. Germline V lookup: CDR1 SGHRS, CDR2 YFSETQ. The TCR originated in a human donor who received a liver transplant. This material consisted of CD4+ T cells from blood, taken before liver transplant. J is TRBJ2-1 and V is TRBV5-1; either TRBD1 or TRBD2 may fit D (5 bases each). The CDR3 protein is CASSLTPPVRGRLVGEQFF. For the CDR3, the DNA is TGCGCCAGCAGCTTGACGCCCCCTGTGAGGGGCCGCCTGGTCGGTGAGCAGTTCTTC.